Each of the 16 T cell receptor beta chains below was sequenced from the same sample in a study of a mutant IDH1 vaccine in newly diagnosed glioma. This sample's time point: week 35, safety follow-up. Vaccination used 300 ug of mutant IDH1 20-mer peptide per dose, with topical imiquimod. Their cognate antigens are unknown. Sequencing was performed with immunoSEQ multiplex PCR; in TCRdb, only in-frame clones are kept and a portion is missing. The data contain about 54,000 clones, less than 90% of them singletons. Material: PBMCs, obtained from a glioma patient whose treatment included an IDH1 peptide vaccine. Receptors originate from a man aged 35 to 55 with glioma.

J is TRBJ2-3 and V is TRBV29-1; D possibly corresponds to TRBD2 (6 bases). The ends were cut back, 3 bases at V and 0 bases at J, with 19 bases in the middle. The CDR3 runs 17 residues. The germline CDR1 and CDR2 sequences are SQVTM and ANQGSEA. The CDR3 spells CSVDPRGGTISTDTQYF. The CDR3, as DNA: TGCAGCGTTGACCCGAGGGGAGGCACTATAAGCACAGATACGCAGTATTTT.

The CDR3 sequence: CASSLSEGTDTQYF. The CDR3 DNA reads as TGCGCCAGCAGCTTGTCCGAGGGCACAGATACGCAGTATTTT. The V gene is TRBV5-1, the J gene TRBJ2-3; unclear D gene. The CDR3 totals 14 residues. Germline V lookup: CDR1 SGHRS, CDR2 YFSETQ. V was cut by 1 base and J by 1 base, with 7 bases left in between.

This rearrangement joins TRBV10-3 to TRBJ2-1; 16 nucleotides line up with TRBD2. CDR1 is ENHRY, CDR2 SYGVKD, per germline. The CDR3 has 18 amino acids. J lost 2 bases, V lost 6 bases, and 7 bases had no gene match. CDR3 coding DNA: TGTGCCATCAGGGGGACTAGCGGGAGGGCCCGACCCTACAATGAGCAGTTCTTC. It codes for CAIRGTSGRARPYNEQFF.

V usage is TRBV7-9 and J usage is TRBJ2-5; 9 nucleotides match TRBD2. The J segment lost 2 bases and the V segment lost 5 bases, leaving 9 bases of the junction unmatched. CDR1 is SEHNR and CDR2 is FQNEAQ in the germline V gene (reference sequence). This CDR3 is 16 amino acids long. The CDR3, as DNA: TGTGCCAGCAGCCAGGGGTCTAGCGGGATACAAGAGACCCAGTACTTC. This sequence encodes CASSQGSSGIQETQYF.

V and J are TRBV7-9 and TRBJ2-2; maybe TRBD2 (7 bases). In germline, CDR1 is SEHNR, CDR2 FQNEAQ (reference sequence). The V end was cut by 4 bases, the J end by 3 bases, with 12 bases between. This CDR3 comprises 15 residues. For the CDR3, the DNA is TGTGCCAGCAGCTCCTGGGGGGGCGACACCGGGGAGCTGTTTTTT. Translated, it gives CASSSWGGDTGELFF.

J is TRBJ2-2 and V is TRBV5-6; 8 nucleotides match TRBD1. Unmatched junction bases numbered 15, after V lost 4 bases and J lost 7 bases. This CDR3 contains 17 residues. Germline CDR1 is SGHDT and CDR2 is YYEEEE. As DNA, the CDR3 is TGTGCCAGCAGCCCCGACCCTCAGGGGGCATCGATCGGGGAGCTGTTTTTT. It is translated as CASSPDPQGASIGELFF. Variable domain in full (rest from reference TRBV5-6 and TRBJ2-2): DAGVTQSPTHLIKTRGQQVTLRCSPKSGHDTVSWYQQALGQGPQFIFQYYEEEERQRGNFPDRFSGHQFPNYSSELNVNALLLGDSALYLCASSPDPQGASIGELFFGEGSRLTVL.

In this sample, this clone turned up once. The rearrangement links TRBV7-9 to TRBJ1-1, with no clear D. Trimming pared 1 base from V and 4 bases from J, leaving 10 bases between. The length of the CDR3 is 14 residues. CDR1 and CDR2 from the germline V gene are SEHNR and FQNEAQ (reference sequence). CDR3 DNA: TGTGCCAGCAGCTTAGAGGGCTCGGGCACTGAAGCTTTCTTT. The encoded protein is CASSLEGSGTEAFF.

The chain is built from TRBV4-1 and TRBJ1-4; 7 nucleotides match TRBD1. Germline CDR1 and CDR2: MGHRA and YSYEKL. This CDR3 is 16 amino acids long. V was clipped by 4 bases and J by 8 bases; unmatched bases: 13. DNA for the CDR3: TGCGCCAGCAGCCTAAACCCGACAGGGAAAGGGGAAAAACTGTTTTTT. Amino acid sequence: CASSLNPTGKGEKLFF.

J is TRBJ1-5 and V is TRBV19, with TRBD1 matching over 7 bases. The CDR3 is 14 residues long. Per the germline V gene, CDR1 is LNHDA and CDR2 is SQIVND (reference sequence). V was clipped by 6 bases and J by 8 bases; unmatched bases: 10. CDR3 region: CASRIQGSFEPQHF. CDR3 nucleotide sequence: TGTGCCAGTAGAATACAGGGGAGTTTTGAGCCCCAGCATTTT.

V usage is TRBV14 and J usage is TRBJ2-1; TRBD2 aligns across 10 bases. Germline CDR1 SGHDN, CDR2 FVKESK. This CDR3 is 15 amino acids long. With 4 bases clipped from V and 8 bases from J, the junction kept 8 bases outside the gene matches. This chain's CDR3 is CASSLLAGERDEQFF. The CDR3 nucleotides are TGTGCCAGCAGCCTCCTAGCGGGAGAGAGGGATGAGCAGTTCTTC.

A note on this clone: Different DNA sequences within this sample yield the same CDR3. This sequence joins TRBV5-1 and TRBJ2-7; D is possibly TRBD1 (6 bases). V lost 0 bases and J lost 5, with 9 bases in between. Germline-derived CDR1 and CDR2 are SGHRS and YFSETQ. There are 13 residues in the CDR3. DNA for the CDR3: TGCGCCAGCAGCTTGGTGGGGGCTCACGAGCAGTACTTC. Translation: CASSLVGAHEQYF.

This sequence joins TRBV7-9 and TRBJ2-3; possible D gene TRBD2, 6 bases. The V gene lost 1 base and the J gene lost 4 bases, with 12 bases spanning the gap. The CDR3 length is 15 residues. The germline gives CDR1 SEHNR, CDR2 FQNEAQ (reference sequence). CDR3 DNA sequence: TGTGCCAGCAGCTTAGACCTAGGAGGGGCAGATACGCAGTATTTT. The encoded protein is CASSLDLGGADTQYF.

In its sample, this clone was seen a few times. The chain combines TRBV5-1 with TRBJ2-7; D ambiguous. Germline V gene sequence: CDR1 SGHRS, CDR2 YFSETQ. CDR3 length: 11 residues. V lost 4 bases to trimming and J lost 2 bases, with 4 bases between them. The CDR3 reads CASSQAYEQYF. DNA of the CDR3: TGCGCCAGCAGCCAGGCCTACGAGCAGTACTTC.

The rearrangement links TRBV18 to TRBJ2-7, with D perhaps assigned TRBD1 or TRBD2 (5 bases each). V lost 3 bases to trimming and J lost 1 base, with 10 bases between them. The CDR3 is 14 residues long. Germline values: CDR1 KGHSH, CDR2 LQKENI. The CDR3 nucleotides read TGTGCCAGCTCACCGCGAGGGGAGTCCTACGAGCAGTACTTC. Amino acids: CASSPRGESYEQYF.

The genes are TRBV7-9 and TRBJ2-6, with a tentative D call TRBD2 (6 bases). Germline V gene lookup returns CDR1 SEHNR and CDR2 FQNEAQ (reference sequence). With 9 bases removed from V and 2 bases from J, the gap between germline ends came to 11 bases. The length of the CDR3 is 14 residues. The CDR3 protein is CASGGQPGANVLTF. The CDR3 nucleotides read TGTGCCAGTGGAGGGCAACCTGGGGCCAACGTCCTGACTTTC.

This chain uses TRBV19 with TRBJ1-1; D unresolved. V was trimmed by 6 bases and J by 1 base, leaving 9 bases between them. Germline loops: CDR1 LNHDA, CDR2 SQIVND (reference sequence). The CDR3 length is 13 residues. Written as DNA, the CDR3 is TGTGCCAGTAGGCAAACCCCGAACACTGAAGCTTTCTTT. Translation gives CASRQTPNTEAFF.